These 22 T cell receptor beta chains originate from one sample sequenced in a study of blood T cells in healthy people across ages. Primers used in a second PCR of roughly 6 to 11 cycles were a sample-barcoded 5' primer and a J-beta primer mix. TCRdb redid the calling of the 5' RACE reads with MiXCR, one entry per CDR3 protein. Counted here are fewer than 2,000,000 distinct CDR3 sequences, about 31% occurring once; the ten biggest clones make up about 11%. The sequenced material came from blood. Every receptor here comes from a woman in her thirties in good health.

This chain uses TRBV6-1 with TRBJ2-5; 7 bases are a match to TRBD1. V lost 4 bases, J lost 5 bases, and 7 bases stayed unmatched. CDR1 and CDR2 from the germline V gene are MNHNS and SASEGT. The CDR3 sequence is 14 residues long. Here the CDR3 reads CASSVEQGWETQYF. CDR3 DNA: TGTGCCAGCAGTGTGGAACAGGGGTGGGAGACCCAGTACTTC.

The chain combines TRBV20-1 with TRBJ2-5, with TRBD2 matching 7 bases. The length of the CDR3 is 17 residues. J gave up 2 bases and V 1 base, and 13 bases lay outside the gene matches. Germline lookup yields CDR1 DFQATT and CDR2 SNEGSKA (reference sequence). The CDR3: CSARAPYTSARQETQYF. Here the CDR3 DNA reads TGCAGTGCTAGAGCGCCGTATACTAGCGCCCGTCAAGAGACCCAGTACTTC.

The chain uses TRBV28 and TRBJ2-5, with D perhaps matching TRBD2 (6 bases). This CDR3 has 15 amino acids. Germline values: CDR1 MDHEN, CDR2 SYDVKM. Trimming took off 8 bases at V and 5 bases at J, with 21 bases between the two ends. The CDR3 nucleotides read TGTGCCAGCTCCACCCAATTAGGAGGGGTGGAGACCCAGTACTTC. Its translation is CASSTQLGGVETQYF. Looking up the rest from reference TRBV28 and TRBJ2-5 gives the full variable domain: DVKVTQSSRYLVKRTGEKVFLECVQDMDHENMFWYRQDPGLGLRLIYFSYDVKMKEKGDIPEGYSVSREKKERFSLILESASTNQTSMYLCASSTQLGGVETQYFGPGTRLLVL.

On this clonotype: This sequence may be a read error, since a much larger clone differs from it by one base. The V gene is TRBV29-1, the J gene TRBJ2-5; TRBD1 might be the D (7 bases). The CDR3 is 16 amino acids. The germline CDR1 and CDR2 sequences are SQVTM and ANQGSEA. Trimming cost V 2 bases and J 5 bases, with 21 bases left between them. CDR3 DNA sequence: TGCAGCGTTGAACGGTGGGAAGGGACAGCGGGCGAGACCCAGTACTTC. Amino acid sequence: CSVERWEGTAGETQYF.

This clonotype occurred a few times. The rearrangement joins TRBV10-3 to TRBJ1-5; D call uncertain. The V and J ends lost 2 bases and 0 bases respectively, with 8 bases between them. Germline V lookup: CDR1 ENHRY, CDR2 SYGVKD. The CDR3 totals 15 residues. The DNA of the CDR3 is TGTGCCATCAGTGAGGGGTGGGATAGCAATCAGCCCCAGCATTTT. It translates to CAISEGWDSNQPQHF.

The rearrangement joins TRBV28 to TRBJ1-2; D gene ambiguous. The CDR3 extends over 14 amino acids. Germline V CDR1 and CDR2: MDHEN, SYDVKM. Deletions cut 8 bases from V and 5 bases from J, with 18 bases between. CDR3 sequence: CASATLTSGYGYTF. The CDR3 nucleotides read TGTGCCAGCGCTACCCTGACCTCTGGGTATGGCTACACCTTC.

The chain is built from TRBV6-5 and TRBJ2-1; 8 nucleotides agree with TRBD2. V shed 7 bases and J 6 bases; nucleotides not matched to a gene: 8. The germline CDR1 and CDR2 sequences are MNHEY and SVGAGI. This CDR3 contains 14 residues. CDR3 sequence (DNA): TGTGCCAGCACCATTAGCGGGGCTTCCAATGAGCAGTTCTTC. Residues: CASTISGASNEQFF.

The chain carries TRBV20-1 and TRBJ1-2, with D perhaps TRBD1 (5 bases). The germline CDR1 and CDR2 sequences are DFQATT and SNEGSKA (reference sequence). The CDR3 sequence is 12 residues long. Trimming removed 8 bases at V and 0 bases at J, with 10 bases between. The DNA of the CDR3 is TGCAGTAAACGGGGGGCTAACTATGGCTACACCTTC. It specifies CSKRGANYGYTF.

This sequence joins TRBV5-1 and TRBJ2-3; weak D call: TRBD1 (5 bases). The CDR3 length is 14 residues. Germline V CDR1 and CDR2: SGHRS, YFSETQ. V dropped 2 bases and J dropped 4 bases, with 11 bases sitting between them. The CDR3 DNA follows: TGCGCCAGCAGCTTCTATAGGGGATCAGATACGCAGTATTTT. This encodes CASSFYRGSDTQYF.

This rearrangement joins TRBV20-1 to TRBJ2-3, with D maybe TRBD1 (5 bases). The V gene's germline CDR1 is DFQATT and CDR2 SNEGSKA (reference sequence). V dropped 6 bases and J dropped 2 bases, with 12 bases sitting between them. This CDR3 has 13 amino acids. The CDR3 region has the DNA TGCAGTGCCCCCCAGGGATTCACAGATACGCAGTATTTT. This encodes CSAPQGFTDTQYF.

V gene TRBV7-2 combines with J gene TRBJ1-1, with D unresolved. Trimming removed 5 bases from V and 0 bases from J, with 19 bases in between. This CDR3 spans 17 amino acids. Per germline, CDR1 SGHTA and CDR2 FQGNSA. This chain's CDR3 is CASSTRRVGWLNTEAFF. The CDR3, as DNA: TGTGCCAGCAGCACTCGGAGGGTGGGTTGGCTGAACACTGAAGCTTTCTTT. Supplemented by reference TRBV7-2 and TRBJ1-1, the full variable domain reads GAGVSQSPSNKVTEKGKDVELRCDPISGHTALYWYRQSLGQGLEFLIYFQGNSAPDKSGLPSDRFSAERTGGSVSTLTIQRTQQEDSAVYLCASSTRRVGWLNTEAFFGQGTRLTVV.

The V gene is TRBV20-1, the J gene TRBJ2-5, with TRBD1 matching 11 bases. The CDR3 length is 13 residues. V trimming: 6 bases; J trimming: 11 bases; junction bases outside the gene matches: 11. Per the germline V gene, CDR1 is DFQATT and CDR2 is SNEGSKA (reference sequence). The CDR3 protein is CSAGTGGVGEQYF. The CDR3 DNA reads TGCAGTGCGGGGACAGGGGGGGTGGGGGAGCAGTACTTC.

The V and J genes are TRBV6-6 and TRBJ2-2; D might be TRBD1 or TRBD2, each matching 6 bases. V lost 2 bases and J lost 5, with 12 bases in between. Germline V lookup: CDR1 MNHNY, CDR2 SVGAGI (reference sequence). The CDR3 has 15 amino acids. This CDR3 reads CASSYGGGLTGELFF. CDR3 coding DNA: TGTGCCAGCAGTTACGGAGGGGGGCTGACCGGGGAGCTGTTTTTT.

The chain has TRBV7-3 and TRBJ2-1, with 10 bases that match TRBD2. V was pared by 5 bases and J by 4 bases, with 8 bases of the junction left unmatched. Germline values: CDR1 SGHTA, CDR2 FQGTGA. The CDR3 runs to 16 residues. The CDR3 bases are TGTGCCAGCAGCCCTAGCGGGGGCCCTATTTACAATGAGCAGTTCTTC. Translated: CASSPSGGPIYNEQFF.

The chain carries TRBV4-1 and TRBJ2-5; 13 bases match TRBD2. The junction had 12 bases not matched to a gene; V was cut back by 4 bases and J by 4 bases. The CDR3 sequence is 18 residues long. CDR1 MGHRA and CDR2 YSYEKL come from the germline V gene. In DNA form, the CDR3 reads TGCGCCAGCAGCCCACACCTGACTAGCGGGAGGCCATTAGAGACCCAGTACTTC. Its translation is CASSPHLTSGRPLETQYF.

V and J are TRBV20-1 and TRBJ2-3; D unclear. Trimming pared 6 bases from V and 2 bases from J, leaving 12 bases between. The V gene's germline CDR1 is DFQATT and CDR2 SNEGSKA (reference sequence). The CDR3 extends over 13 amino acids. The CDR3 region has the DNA TGCAGTGCCCTAGGTCGGGTCACAGATACGCAGTATTTT. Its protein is CSALGRVTDTQYF.

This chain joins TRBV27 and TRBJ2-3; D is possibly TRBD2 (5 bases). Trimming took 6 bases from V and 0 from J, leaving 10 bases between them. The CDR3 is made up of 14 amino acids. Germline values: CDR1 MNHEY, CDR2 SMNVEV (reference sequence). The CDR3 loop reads CASRREASTDTQYF. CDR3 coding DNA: TGTGCCAGCAGACGGGAAGCTAGCACAGATACGCAGTATTTT.

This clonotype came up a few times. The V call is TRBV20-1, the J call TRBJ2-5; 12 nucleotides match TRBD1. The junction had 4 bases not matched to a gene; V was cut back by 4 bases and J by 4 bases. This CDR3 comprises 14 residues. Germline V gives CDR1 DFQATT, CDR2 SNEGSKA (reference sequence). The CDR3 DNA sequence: TGCAGTGCTACCGGGACAGGGGGCAGAGAGACCCAGTACTTC. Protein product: CSATGTGGRETQYF.

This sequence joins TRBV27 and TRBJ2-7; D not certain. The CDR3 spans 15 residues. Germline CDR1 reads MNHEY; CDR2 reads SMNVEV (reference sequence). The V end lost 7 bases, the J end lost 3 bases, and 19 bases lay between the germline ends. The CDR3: CASKAPDQSFYEQYF. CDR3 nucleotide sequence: TGTGCCAGCAAAGCCCCAGACCAAAGCTTCTACGAGCAGTACTTC.

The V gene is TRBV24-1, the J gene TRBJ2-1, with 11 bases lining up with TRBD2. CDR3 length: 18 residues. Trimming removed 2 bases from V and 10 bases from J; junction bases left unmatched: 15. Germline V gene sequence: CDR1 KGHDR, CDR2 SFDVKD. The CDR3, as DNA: TGTGCCACCAGTGATTCCCCTCCAACTAGCGGGAGTCGGCGCGAGCAGTTCTTC. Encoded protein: CATSDSPPTSGSRREQFF.

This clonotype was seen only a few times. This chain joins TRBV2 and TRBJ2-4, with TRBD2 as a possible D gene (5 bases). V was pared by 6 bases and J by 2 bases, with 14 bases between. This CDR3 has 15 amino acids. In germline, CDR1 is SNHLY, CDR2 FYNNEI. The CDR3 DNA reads TGTGCCAGCAGCGGGGATTTTATGACCAAAAACATTCAGTACTTC. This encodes CASSGDFMTKNIQYF. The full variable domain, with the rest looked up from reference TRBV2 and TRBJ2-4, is EPEVTQTPSHQVTQMGQEVILRCVPISNHLYFYWYRQILGQKVEFLVSFYNNEISEKSEIFDDQFSVERPDGSNFTLKIRSTKLEDSAMYFCASSGDFMTKNIQYFGAGTRLSVL.

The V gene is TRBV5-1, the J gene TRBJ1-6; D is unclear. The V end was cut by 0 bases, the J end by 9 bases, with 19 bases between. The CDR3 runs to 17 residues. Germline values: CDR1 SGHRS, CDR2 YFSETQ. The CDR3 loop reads CASSLDPDPASSSPLHF. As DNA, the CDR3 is TGCGCCAGCAGCTTGGATCCCGACCCCGCAAGCAGTTCACCCCTCCACTTT. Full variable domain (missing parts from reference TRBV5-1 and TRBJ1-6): KAGVTQTPRYLIKTRGQQVTLSCSPISGHRSVSWYQQTPGQGLQFLFEYFSETQRNKGNFPGRFSGRQFSNSRSEMNVSTLELGDSALYLCASSLDPDPASSSPLHFGNGTRLTVT.